These 28 T cell receptor beta chains were sequenced from one sample in a study of cytomegalovirus exposure and HLA in healthy donors. Libraries were prepared by immunoSEQ multiplex PCR; TCRdb keeps only in-frame clonotypes and omits some of them. Altogether 170,000 or so clones are present, approximately 83% being singletons, with the ten largest covering approximately 3%. The sequencing sample was made of PBMCs. The source is a woman aged 18-30 years in good health and CMV-seropositive.

This CDR3 is CASSLYGRRTGELFF. Here the CDR3 DNA reads TGTGCCAGCAGTTTATATGGCAGAAGAACCGGGGAGCTGTTTTTT. J is TRBJ2-2 and V is TRBV28; D remains unclear. This CDR3 has 15 amino acids. The V gene lost 1 base and the J gene lost 5 bases, with 11 bases spanning the gap. Per the germline V gene, CDR1 is MDHEN and CDR2 is SYDVKM.

The rearrangement uses TRBV6-6 and TRBJ2-3; TRBD2 aligns across 8 bases. The length of the CDR3 is 15 residues. J lost 6 bases, V lost 0 bases, and 5 bases had no gene match. From germline, CDR1 is MNHNY and CDR2 SVGAGI (reference sequence). CDR3 DNA: TGTGCCAGCAGTTACTCGGCGGGGGGCCTCGATACGCAGTATTTT. Amino acids: CASSYSAGGLDTQYF.

CDR3 sequence (DNA): TGTGCCAGTAGCCTAATCTCTGGAAACACCATATATTTT. Protein product: CASSLISGNTIYF. The V call is TRBV19, the J call TRBJ1-3, with D unclear. V was clipped by 6 bases and J by 0 bases, with 6 bases between them. This CDR3 contains 13 residues. Germline V CDR1 and CDR2: LNHDA, SQIVND (reference sequence).

This clone was recorded at least ten times. V gene TRBV4-3 combines with J gene TRBJ2-7, with TRBD2 as a possible D gene (5 bases). This CDR3 has 15 residues. V was clipped by 3 bases and J by 0 bases, with 12 bases between them. Germline V lookup: CDR1 LGHNA, CDR2 YSLEER. This chain's CDR3 is CASSQALDASYEQYF. CDR3 coding DNA: TGCGCCAGCAGCCAGGCACTAGACGCCTCCTACGAGCAGTACTTC.

J is TRBJ2-5 and V is TRBV18, with D perhaps matching TRBD2 (6 bases). Germline V gene sequence: CDR1 KGHSH, CDR2 LQKENI. V was clipped by 6 bases and J by 4 bases, with 21 bases between them. The CDR3 is 16 residues long. CDR3 residues: CASSSPGDLRGETQYF. In DNA, the CDR3 is TGTGCCAGCTCCAGCCCGGGAGACTTGCGGGGAGAGACCCAGTACTTC.

The chain is built from TRBV6-5 and TRBJ1-1; D gene uncertain. The CDR3 consists of 11 residues. Germline assignment: CDR1 MNHEY and CDR2 SVGAGI. Trimming took off 2 bases at V and 8 bases at J, with 6 bases between the two ends. Here the CDR3 DNA reads TGTGCCAGCAGTTACCGGAGAGAAGCTTTCTTT. Translating gives CASSYRREAFF.

V usage is TRBV15 and J usage is TRBJ1-4; 8 bases are shared with TRBD1. The V and J ends lost 3 bases and 8 bases, in that order; junction bases with no gene match: 8. In germline, CDR1 is LNHNV, CDR2 YYDKDF (reference sequence). CDR3 length equals 15 residues. As DNA, the CDR3 is TGTGCCACCAGCAGGGAGAGGACAGGGTACGAAAAACTGTTTTTT. Residues: CATSRERTGYEKLFF.

The V gene is TRBV5-1, the J gene TRBJ1-6; weak D call: TRBD1 (6 bases). Germline lookup yields CDR1 SGHRS and CDR2 YFSETQ. This CDR3 is built from 14 residues. V dropped 3 bases and J dropped 7 bases, with 11 bases sitting between them. Written as DNA, the CDR3 is TGCGCCAGCAGCTACGTGGGGGCAAATTCACCCCTCCACTTT. Its protein product is CASSYVGANSPLHF.

This clone was counted between two and nine times. The chain links TRBV6-1 to TRBJ1-6; no firm D call. The CDR3 runs to 14 residues. Germline CDR1 MNHNS, CDR2 SASEGT. V dropped 10 bases and J dropped 0 bases, with 10 bases sitting between them. The CDR3 spells CATEISSYNSPLHF. In DNA, the CDR3 is TGTGCCACGGAGATCAGCTCCTATAATTCACCCCTCCACTTT.

The chain employs TRBV7-6 and TRBJ2-5; TRBD1 might be the D (6 bases). The V gene's germline CDR1 is SGHVS and CDR2 FNYEAQ. The germline V and J ends were trimmed by 3 bases and 5 bases, with 10 bases remaining between them. The CDR3 loop spans 13 amino acids. CDR3 protein: CASSFGTTETQYF. The CDR3 DNA is TGTGCCAGCAGCTTCGGGACAACGGAGACCCAGTACTTC.

V is TRBV2 and J is TRBJ2-7; possible D gene TRBD2, 6 bases. The ends were cut back, 6 bases at V and 10 bases at J, with 22 bases in the middle. Germline CDR1 and CDR2: SNHLY and FYNNEI. The CDR3 consists of 14 residues. The CDR3 DNA reads TGTGCCAGCAGAGAGGCGGGATCCCTCGGGGTACAGTACTTC. It translates to CASREAGSLGVQYF.

This clone appeared a few times. For the CDR3, the DNA is TGCGCCAGCAGCCAAGATGGAGGGGAATATTCACCCCTCCACTTT. Translation gives CASSQDGGEYSPLHF. V gene TRBV4-1 combines with J gene TRBJ1-6; D is perhaps TRBD1 (5 bases). The CDR3 length is 15 residues. Trimming took 0 bases from V and 8 from J, leaving 11 bases between them. Germline lookup yields CDR1 MGHRA and CDR2 YSYEKL.

This clone was observed a handful of times. This rearrangement joins TRBV7-8 to TRBJ1-6; D is possibly TRBD1 (6 bases). V was clipped by 5 bases and J by 5 bases, with 13 bases between them. The length of the CDR3 is 15 residues. From germline, CDR1 is SGHVS and CDR2 FQNEAQ. The CDR3 nucleotides are TGTGCCAGCAGCGAACAGGGACCCCATAATTCACCCCTCCACTTT. Its protein product is CASSEQGPHNSPLHF.

The chain carries TRBV7-9 and TRBJ2-7; tentative D call: TRBD2 (5 bases). V was shortened by 5 bases and J by 1 base, with 12 bases between the two germline ends. Germline CDR1 and CDR2: SEHNR and FQNEAQ (reference sequence). CDR3 length equals 14 residues. DNA for the CDR3: TGTGCCAGCAGCCGCCCGGGAAGTTCCTACGAGCAGTACTTC. This translates into CASSRPGSSYEQYF.

Regarding this clone: An end of the junction differs from the germline gene, which may be a read error. The chain combines TRBV5-6 with TRBJ2-4, with 9 bases fitting TRBD1. CDR1 is SGHDT and CDR2 is YYEEEE in the germline V gene. This CDR3 is built from 12 residues. This chain's CDR3 is CASSRGQGLPDF. The DNA of the CDR3 is TGTGCCAGCAGCCGCGGACAGGGGCTCCCTGACTTC.

The chain combines TRBV4-1 with TRBJ1-1; D remains ambiguous. Germline CDR1 MGHRA, CDR2 YSYEKL. Trimming took 4 bases from V and 0 from J, leaving 9 bases between them. This CDR3 region has 14 residues. The chain's CDR3 is CASSPERVNTEAFF. The CDR3 nucleotides are TGCGCCAGCAGCCCCGAGAGGGTGAACACTGAAGCTTTCTTT.

This clone has more than one count but fewer than ten. The genes are TRBV19 and TRBJ1-6; D is uncertain. CDR3 length: 15 amino acids. Trimming took off 4 bases at V and 5 bases at J, with 12 bases between the two ends. The germline CDR1 and CDR2 sequences are LNHDA and SQIVND (reference sequence). In nucleotides, the CDR3 is TGTGCCAGTAGTAGAGCGGACGGGAATAATTCACCCCTCCACTTT. Translated, it gives CASSRADGNNSPLHF.

The chain carries TRBV9 and TRBJ2-5; 11 bases line up with TRBD2. The CDR3 runs to 16 residues. Germline V lookup: CDR1 SGDLS, CDR2 YYNGEE. V shed 3 bases, J shed 5 bases, and the junction held 9 bases outside the gene matches. Here the CDR3 reads CASSGIAGGSSETQYF. CDR3 bases: TGTGCCAGCAGCGGCATAGCGGGGGGGTCCTCCGAGACCCAGTACTTC.

This rearrangement joins TRBV11-2 to TRBJ1-4; 7 nucleotides agree with TRBD1. This CDR3 spans 15 amino acids. Germline V lookup: CDR1 SGHAT, CDR2 FQNNGV. The J segment lost 3 bases and the V segment lost 5 bases, leaving 6 bases of the junction unmatched. The DNA of the CDR3 is TGTGCCAGCAGCGTATACAGGGGTGCTAATGAAAAACTGTTTTTT. This sequence encodes CASSVYRGANEKLFF.

The gene calls are TRBV5-4 and TRBJ2-5; the D gene is possibly TRBD2 (6 bases). CDR1 and CDR2 (germline): SGHNT, YYREEE (reference sequence). The CDR3 loop spans 15 amino acids. Between the trimmed V and J ends, which lost 2 bases and 4 bases, there was a span of 15 bases. The CDR3, as DNA: TGTGCCAGCAGCTTCGGGGCGGGGTCCCCAGAGACCCAGTACTTC. Amino acids: CASSFGAGSPETQYF.

The genes are TRBV7-2 and TRBJ1-1; the D is unclear. The CDR3 has 13 amino acids. CDR1 SGHTA and CDR2 FQGNSA come from the germline V gene. V lost 5 bases, J lost 1 base, and 8 bases lay in between. CDR3 sequence (DNA): TGTGCCAGCAGCCTACTAACGAACACTGAAGCTTTCTTT. Translation gives CASSLLTNTEAFF.

The rearrangement joins TRBV27 to TRBJ2-7; possibly TRBD1 for D (5 bases). The CDR3 is 14 amino acids. The V end lost 7 bases, the J end lost 0 bases, and 13 bases lay between the germline ends. From germline, CDR1 is MNHEY and CDR2 SMNVEV (reference sequence). The CDR3 bases are TGTGCCAGCACCCCCCAGGGTAGCTCCTACGAGCAGTACTTC. Protein product: CASTPQGSSYEQYF.

This clone was seen a few times. The chain combines TRBV10-2 with TRBJ1-2, with TRBD1 matching 8 bases. The CDR3 is 15 residues long. J gave up 6 bases and V 0 bases, and 6 bases lay outside the gene matches. The germline gives CDR1 WSHSY, CDR2 SAAADI. The CDR3: CASSESTGDLNGYTF. CDR3 coding DNA: TGCGCCAGCAGTGAGTCGACAGGGGATCTCAATGGCTACACCTTC.

This clone has only a few counts. Different DNA sequences within this sample yield the same CDR3. The DNA for the CDR3 is TGTGCCAGCAGCTTAGGAGGGCAAGGCTACACCTTC. Protein sequence: CASSLGGQGYTF. This rearrangement joins TRBV7-8 to TRBJ1-2, with no clear D. CDR1 and CDR2 (germline): SGHVS, FQNEAQ. Deletions cut 1 base from V and 8 bases from J, with 8 bases between. The CDR3 consists of 12 residues.

The chain combines TRBV5-5 with TRBJ2-7; D may be TRBD1 (5 bases). This CDR3 comprises 12 residues. V was shortened by 2 bases and J by 5 bases, with 8 bases between the two germline ends. Germline lookup yields CDR1 SGHKS and CDR2 YYEKEE (reference sequence). The CDR3 bases are TGTGCCAGCAGCTTTCAGGGAAACGAGCAGTACTTC. Its translation: CASSFQGNEQYF. Full variable domain (outside the CDR3, taken from reference TRBV5-5 and TRBJ2-7): DAGVTQSPTHLIKTRGQQVTLRCSPISGHKSVSWYQQVLGQGPQFIFQYYEKEERGRGNFPDRFSARQFPNYSSELNVNALLLGDSALYLCASSFQGNEQYFGPGTRLTVT.

In its sample, this clone was seen a few times. The chain uses TRBV4-2 and TRBJ2-2, with D unclear. Germline V CDR1 and CDR2: LGHNA, YNFKEQ. With 6 bases removed from V and 4 bases from J, the gap between germline ends came to 12 bases. This CDR3 contains 14 residues. The CDR3 region is CASRPTELTGELFF. In DNA form, the CDR3 reads TGTGCCAGCAGACCTACAGAGCTCACCGGGGAGCTGTTTTTT.

This clone has only a few counts. The J gene is TRBJ2-7, the V gene TRBV2; no reliable D call. The V gene lost 4 bases and the J gene lost 2 bases, with 9 bases spanning the gap. Germline CDR1 and CDR2: SNHLY and FYNNEI. This CDR3 is 13 amino acids long. The CDR3 region has the DNA TGTGCCAGCAGTGCCGAAGCTCCCTACGAGCAGTACTTC. Protein sequence: CASSAEAPYEQYF. The full variable domain, its missing parts supplied by reference TRBV2 and TRBJ2-7, is EPEVTQTPSHQVTQMGQEVILRCVPISNHLYFYWYRQILGQKVEFLVSFYNNEISEKSEIFDDQFSVERPDGSNFTLKIRSTKLEDSAMYFCASSAEAPYEQYFGPGTRLTVT.

This clone was observed once. The chain couples TRBV9 to TRBJ1-5, with a possible D match to TRBD1 (5 bases). Germline V gene data show CDR1 as SGDLS and CDR2 as YYNGEE. This CDR3 spans 14 amino acids. The V end was cut by 2 bases, the J end by 6 bases, with 12 bases between. The CDR3 nucleotides read TGTGCCAGCAGCGTCGGGGGGGTCCGTCAGCCCCAGCATTTT. Translation: CASSVGGVRQPQHF.